What follows are 11 T cell receptor beta chains derived from one specimen sequenced in a study of CD8+ T cells in alopecia areata. Extracted RNA was reverse transcribed, and the resulting cDNA served as sequencing template. Sequenced by immunoSEQ multiplex PCR; TCRdb stores in-frame clones only, minus some. Of approximately 66,000 clones in the sample, about three fifths are singletons; the top ten hold about a sixth. Material: CD8+ T cells sorted from blood, obtained at week 0. These TCRs come from a human donor with alopecia areata.

The V call is TRBV5-1, the J call TRBJ2-3, with D unresolved. Between the trimmed V and J ends, which lost 2 bases and 2 bases, there was a span of 12 bases. This CDR3 has 15 amino acids. Looked up from germline, CDR1 is SGHRS and CDR2 is YFSETQ. The CDR3 is CASSLLPRPTDTQYF. The CDR3 DNA follows: TGCGCCAGCAGCTTACTACCTAGACCCACAGATACGCAGTATTTT.

The rearrangement links TRBV29-1 to TRBJ2-5; a weak D match, TRBD1 (6 bases). V was shortened by 1 base and J by 0 bases, with 15 bases between the two germline ends. CDR1 is SQVTM, CDR2 ANQGSEA, per germline. The CDR3 runs 16 residues. In DNA, the CDR3 is TGCAGCGTTGAAGTTCTTGGGGGCCCGTACCAAGAGACCCAGTACTTC. Protein sequence: CSVEVLGGPYQETQYF.

The V call is TRBV28, the J call TRBJ2-1; the match to TRBD2 covers 9 bases. The trim removed 4 bases at V and 4 bases at J, leaving 8 bases unmatched. Germline V gene lookup returns CDR1 MDHEN and CDR2 SYDVKM. The CDR3 sequence is 16 residues long. The CDR3 sequence: CASSSLSGSTYNEQFF. The CDR3 nucleotides are TGTGCCAGCAGTTCCCTTAGCGGGAGCACTTACAATGAGCAGTTCTTC.

The V gene is TRBV5-6, the J gene TRBJ2-4; D perhaps matches TRBD2 (6 bases). Trimming left V 0 bases short and J 0 bases short, with 10 bases between. This CDR3 region has 16 residues. Germline V gene sequence: CDR1 SGHDT, CDR2 YYEEEE. CDR3 coding DNA: TGTGCCAGCAGCTTGGTGGCGGGGCTAGCCAAAAACATTCAGTACTTC. This codes for CASSLVAGLAKNIQYF.

This clone was observed a few times. The chain is built from TRBV5-8 and TRBJ1-2; D is unclear. Germline V gives CDR1 SGHTS, CDR2 YDEGEE. CDR3 length: 15 residues. The V end was cut by 3 bases, the J end by 5 bases, with 17 bases between. CDR3 protein: CASSSDRQILYGYTF. CDR3 DNA sequence: TGTGCCAGCAGCTCGGACCGACAAATTTTGTATGGCTACACCTTC.

The chain uses TRBV27 and TRBJ2-6, with no clear D. CDR1 MNHEY and CDR2 SMNVEV come from the germline V gene (reference sequence). V shed 0 bases and J shed 0 bases, with 9 bases lying between them. The CDR3 covers 17 residues. The CDR3: CASSLSWQHSGANVLTF. CDR3 nucleotide sequence: TGTGCCAGCAGTTTATCTTGGCAGCACTCTGGGGCCAACGTCCTGACTTTC.

The chain recombines TRBV30 with TRBJ1-1, with D possibly matching TRBD1 (6 bases). The CDR3 runs 13 residues. The ends were cut back, 1 base at V and 5 bases at J, with 11 bases in the middle. The germline gives CDR1 GTSNPN, CDR2 SVGIG (reference sequence). The CDR3 spells CAWSEGGWTEAFF. The CDR3 nucleotides read TGTGCCTGGAGTGAAGGGGGGTGGACTGAAGCTTTCTTT.

This rearrangement joins TRBV7-2 to TRBJ2-1; possible D gene TRBD2, 5 bases. Germline values: CDR1 SGHTA, CDR2 FQGNSA. V shed 1 base and J shed 4 bases, with 14 bases lying between them. The CDR3 extends over 16 amino acids. Here the CDR3 DNA reads TGTGCCAGCAGCTTAGGCGGGCACTTGGCTTACAATGAGCAGTTCTTC. It codes for CASSLGGHLAYNEQFF.

V is TRBV19 and J is TRBJ2-7; D gene unclear. CDR1 is LNHDA and CDR2 is SQIVND in the germline V gene (reference sequence). The CDR3 contains 12 residues. V shed 10 bases and J shed 2 bases, with 12 bases lying between them. This CDR3 reads CATAAGAYEQYF. Written as DNA, the CDR3 is TGTGCCACCGCGGCCGGAGCCTACGAGCAGTACTTC.

This chain uses TRBV9 with TRBJ2-7; TRBD1 matches 12 bases. With 4 bases clipped from V and 6 bases from J, the junction kept 5 bases outside the gene matches. The CDR3 is 14 amino acids. In germline, CDR1 is SGDLS, CDR2 YYNGEE. The CDR3 region is CASSPGTGGGEQYF. The CDR3 DNA is TGTGCCAGCAGCCCAGGGACAGGGGGCGGCGAGCAGTACTTC.

This rearrangement joins TRBV28 to TRBJ1-5; 8 bases fit TRBD1. This CDR3 is 12 amino acids long. V lost 10 bases and J lost 4; bases outside the gene matches: 3. In germline, CDR1 is MDHEN, CDR2 SYDVKM. Here the CDR3 reads CAIRQGNQPQHF. CDR3 nucleotides: TGTGCCATAAGACAGGGGAATCAGCCCCAGCATTTT. Variable domain in full (rest from reference TRBV28 and TRBJ1-5): DVKVTQSSRYLVKRTGEKVFLECVQDMDHENMFWYRQDPGLGLRLIYFSYDVKMKEKGDIPEGYSVSREKKERFSLILESASTNQTSMYLCAIRQGNQPQHFGDGTRLSIL.